This T cell receptor beta chain was identified in a study of T cell responses to AZD1222 COVID-19 vaccine. General study results and limits: The sample set comprised mostly white British donors with more females, and clonal diversity was possibly underestimated. Repertoires were collected only later (after the peak T cell response had occurred).

This CDR3 is built from 13 residues. CDR1 is GTSNPN, CDR2 SVGIG, per germline (reference sequence). With 4 bases removed from V and 2 bases from J, the gap between germline ends came to 10 bases. The assay was immunoSEQ multiplex PCR, and TCRdb's table has in-frame clones only and misses some. The repertoire holds about 120,000 clones, with approximately 90% as singletons. Concerning this clone: Its cognate antigen is unknown.

The clonotype originates from an adult who received the MenACWY meningococcal vaccine as a control. The sample consisted of peripheral blood, taken 28 days after the second dose of the MenACWY control vaccine. The V call is TRBV30, the J call TRBJ2-3; D gene uncertain. The CDR3 DNA follows: TGTGCCTGGACTAACCACCCCACAGATACGCAGTATTTT. Residues: CAWTNHPTDTQYF.